The 14 T cell receptor beta chains below were found in one sample sequenced in a study of T cells in Graves' hyperthyroidism and ophthalmopathy. There were TCR beta CDR3 regions amplified from RNA transcripts. The TCR CDR3 was amplified in a first-round RT-PCR using the HTBI primer set. TCRdb reprocessed the multiplex PCR reads via MiXCR and lists one record per CDR3 protein. The repertoire holds some 490,000 distinct CDR3 sequences, with about 22% as singletons. Sequencing was carried out using blood. The receptors shown here come from a woman in her 70s with Graves' ophthalmopathy.

This clonotype was seen more than once but under ten times. The chain carries TRBV18 and TRBJ2-1, with 9 bases identical to TRBD2. The junction had 5 bases not matched to a gene; V was cut back by 5 bases and J by 6 bases. The CDR3 contains 14 residues. In germline, CDR1 is KGHSH, CDR2 LQKENI. CDR3 region: CASSAGGPANEQFF. Here the CDR3 DNA reads TGTGCCAGCTCAGCGGGAGGGCCGGCCAATGAGCAGTTCTTC.

This clonotype was picked up a small number of times. The V call is TRBV30, the J call TRBJ2-1, with 9 bases matching TRBD1. V trimming: 3 bases; J trimming: 12 bases; junction bases outside the gene matches: 6. This CDR3 is built from 12 residues. The V gene's germline CDR1 is GTSNPN and CDR2 SVGIG (reference sequence). This CDR3 reads CAWSDQDRGQFF. For the CDR3, the DNA is TGTGCCTGGAGCGATCAGGACAGGGGGCAGTTCTTC. The variable domain in full, with the rest retrieved from reference TRBV30 and TRBJ2-1, is SQTIHQWPATLVQPVGSPLSLECTVEGTSNPNLYWYRQAAGRGLQLLFYSVGIGQISSEVPQNLSASRPQDRQFILSSKKLLLSDSGFYLCAWSDQDRGQFFGPGTRLTVL.

The chain recombines TRBV30 with TRBJ2-1, with unresolved D. Trimming stripped 2 bases from V and 6 bases from J, with 8 bases between. Per the germline V gene, CDR1 is GTSNPN and CDR2 is SVGIG (reference sequence). The length of the CDR3 is 12 residues. The CDR3 DNA reads TGTGCCTGGAGTACCGTCGGCAATGAGCAGTTCTTC. This codes for CAWSTVGNEQFF.

The sample holds a few counts of this clonotype. The chain couples TRBV20-1 to TRBJ2-5; a possible D gene is TRBD1 (6 bases). Trimming left V 0 bases short and J 4 bases short, with 15 bases between. This CDR3 region has 15 residues. In germline, CDR1 is DFQATT, CDR2 SNEGSKA (reference sequence). The CDR3: CSARDGGRVGETQYF. The CDR3 DNA follows: TGCAGTGCTAGAGATGGGGGCAGGGTAGGAGAGACCCAGTACTTC.

The chain combines TRBV6-6 with TRBJ1-5; D gene uncertain. The CDR3 contains 15 residues. Trimming took off 2 bases at V and 1 base at J, with 9 bases between the two ends. Germline CDR1 and CDR2: MNHNY and SVGAGI (reference sequence). The CDR3: CASSYGVRSNQPQHF. The CDR3 nucleotides are TGTGCCAGCAGTTACGGAGTAAGAAGCAATCAGCCCCAGCATTTT.

There are many counts of this clonotype. The chain couples TRBV12-3 or TRBV12-4 to TRBJ1-5; D not certain. This CDR3 spans 14 amino acids. V was cut by 4 bases and J by 1 base, with 8 bases left in between. Here the CDR3 DNA reads TGTGCCAGCAGTTGGACGGTGAGCAATCAGCCCCAGCATTTT. This gives the protein CASSWTVSNQPQHF.

There are a few counts of this clonotype. For the CDR3, the DNA is TGTGCCAGCAGTTTATTAGGGACAGCCTATGGCTACACCTTC. This encodes CASSLLGTAYGYTF. The chain links TRBV28 to TRBJ1-2; 7 nucleotides agree with TRBD1. Germline CDR1 MDHEN, CDR2 SYDVKM. J gave up 4 bases and V 1 base, and 3 bases lay outside the gene matches. The CDR3 is 14 amino acids.

The V gene is TRBV7-9, the J gene TRBJ2-1; 14 bases agree with TRBD2. Germline CDR1 reads SEHNR; CDR2 reads FQNEAQ (reference sequence). V shed 6 bases and J 6 bases; nucleotides not matched to a gene: 7. The CDR3 has 16 amino acids. CDR3 in DNA: TGTGCCAGCAGTGCCGGGACTAGCGGGAGAGGCAATGAGCAGTTCTTC. This gives the protein CASSAGTSGRGNEQFF.

In this sample, this clonotype turned up a few times. J is TRBJ1-1 and V is TRBV3-1; D is unresolved. This CDR3 is built from 13 residues. Germline assignment: CDR1 LGHDT and CDR2 YNNKEL (reference sequence). V lost 4 bases and J lost 3, with 9 bases in between. The CDR3 region has the DNA TGTGCCAGCAGCCCTTACGGGGACACTGAAGCTTTCTTT. As protein: CASSPYGDTEAFF.

In this sample, this clonotype turned up a few times. The J gene is TRBJ2-2, the V gene TRBV11-2, with TRBD2 identical over 13 bases. The CDR3 consists of 18 residues. V dropped 5 bases and J dropped 5; count of bases not matched to a gene: 11. CDR1 is SGHAT and CDR2 is FQNNGV in the germline V gene. The CDR3 here is CASSLTWTSGRGTGELFF. The CDR3 nucleotides read TGTGCCAGCAGCCTCACCTGGACTAGCGGGAGAGGAACCGGGGAGCTGTTTTTT.

The chain couples TRBV15 to TRBJ2-2; 7 bases agree with TRBD2. Germline V CDR1 and CDR2: LNHNV, YYDKDF (reference sequence). The CDR3 has 16 amino acids. Trimming took 0 bases from V and 4 from J; bases not matched to a gene: 5. The CDR3 DNA reads TGTGCCACCAGCAGAGACCCCGGGACTACCACCGGGGAGCTGTTTTTT. Amino acids: CATSRDPGTTTGELFF.

This clonotype was recorded a few times. CDR3 in amino acids: CASVGLAPNTGELFF. For the CDR3, the DNA is TGTGCCAGCGTGGGGTTAGCCCCGAACACCGGGGAGCTGTTTTTT. V and J are TRBV28 and TRBJ2-2, with D unresolved. V was cut by 8 bases and J by 0 bases, with 13 bases left in between. CDR3 length: 15 residues. Per germline, CDR1 MDHEN and CDR2 SYDVKM.

This clonotype was counted between two and nine times. The rearrangement links TRBV6-5 to TRBJ2-3; 9 nucleotides line up with TRBD2. After removal of 2 bases from V and 3 bases from J, the junction contained 6 bases not matched to a gene. Germline CDR1 and CDR2: MNHEY and SVGAGI. The CDR3 is 16 amino acids. The CDR3 reads CASSYVSAGGTDTQYF. The CDR3 DNA follows: TGTGCCAGCAGTTACGTCTCAGCGGGAGGTACAGATACGCAGTATTTT.

A few counts support this clonotype. The CDR3 bases are TGTGCCAGCAGTATGAGCGGGAGTACCGACGAGCAGTACTTC. This sequence encodes CASSMSGSTDEQYF. The chain joins TRBV6-2 or TRBV6-3 to TRBJ2-7, with 8 positions matching TRBD2. The V and J ends lost 5 bases and 5 bases, in that order; junction bases with no gene match: 8. Per germline, CDR1 MNHEY and CDR2 SVGEGT. CDR3 length equals 14 residues.